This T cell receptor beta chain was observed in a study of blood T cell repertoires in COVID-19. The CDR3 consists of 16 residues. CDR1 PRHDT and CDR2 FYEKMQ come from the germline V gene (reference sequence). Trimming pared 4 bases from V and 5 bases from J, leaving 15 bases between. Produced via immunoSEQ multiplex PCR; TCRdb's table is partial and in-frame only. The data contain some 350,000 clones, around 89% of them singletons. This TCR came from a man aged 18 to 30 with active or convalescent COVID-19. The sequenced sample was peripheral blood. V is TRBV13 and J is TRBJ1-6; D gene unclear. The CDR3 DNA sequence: TGTGCCAGCAGCTCCTCACTGACACAAAATAATTCACCCCTCCACTTT. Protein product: CASSSSLTQNNSPLHF.